A single sample gave rise to the 25 T cell receptor beta chains below, sequenced in a study of T cell responses to AZD1222 COVID-19 vaccine. The table came from immunoSEQ multiplex PCR; TCRdb's copy has only in-frame clones and leaves some out. The data hold approximately 46,000 clones, with about three quarters observed a single time. The sequences come from peripheral blood, collected on day 0 of AZD1222 vaccination. Every receptor here comes from an adult in good health.

This chain connects TRBV29-1 to TRBJ1-3; D not certain. CDR3 length equals 12 residues. V shed 5 bases and J shed 4 bases, with 9 bases lying between them. Germline CDR1 SQVTM, CDR2 ANQGSEA. The CDR3 nucleotides are TGCAGCGTTTGGGGAGAAGGAAACACCATATATTTT. Protein: CSVWGEGNTIYF. The whole variable domain, remainder taken from reference TRBV29-1 and TRBJ1-3, is SAVISQKPSRDICQRGTSLTIQCQVDSQVTMMFWYRQQPGQSLTLIATANQGSEATYESGFVIDKFPISRPNLTFSTLTVSNMSPEDSSIYLCSVWGEGNTIYFGEGSWLTVV.

The CDR3 protein is CSAGGQWNTEAFF. The CDR3 DNA follows: TGCAGCGCTGGGGGCCAATGGAACACTGAAGCTTTCTTT. The chain uses TRBV29-1 and TRBJ1-1; D perhaps matches TRBD1 (6 bases). V was clipped by 7 bases and J by 1 base, with 13 bases between them. The germline V gene encodes CDR1 SQVTM and CDR2 ANQGSEA. The length of the CDR3 is 13 residues.

Of note for this clone: The germline gene is not matched at one end of the junction; a read error may be the cause. The chain combines TRBV7-7 with TRBJ2-1, with 13 bases identical to TRBD2. Looked up from germline, CDR1 is SSHAT and CDR2 is FNYEAQ (reference sequence). The CDR3 contains 17 residues. The CDR3 DNA reads as TGTGCTAGCAGCGCCCGACTACTAGCGGGAGGGCCAAGTGAGCAGTTCTTC. Encoded protein: CASSARLLAGGPSEQFF.

V usage is TRBV7-9 and J usage is TRBJ2-1, with 8 nucleotides matching TRBD1. This CDR3 is 14 amino acids long. Germline CDR1 SEHNR, CDR2 FQNEAQ (reference sequence). V trimming: 5 bases; J trimming: 7 bases; junction bases outside the gene matches: 7. For the CDR3, the DNA is TGTGCCAGCAGCCTAAGGACAGGGCGTAATGAGCAGTTCTTC. Protein sequence: CASSLRTGRNEQFF.

Within the sample, this clone is medium-sized. The V call is TRBV29-1, the J call TRBJ1-2; D is unresolved. This CDR3 comprises 12 residues. The V gene lost 0 bases and the J gene lost 9 bases, with 11 bases spanning the gap. Germline CDR1 reads SQVTM; CDR2 reads ANQGSEA. CDR3 region: CSVEDVPNSYTF. The CDR3 DNA is TGCAGCGTTGAAGATGTACCGAATAGCTACACCTTC. Full variable domain (remainder filled in from reference TRBV29-1 and TRBJ1-2): SAVISQKPSRDICQRGTSLTIQCQVDSQVTMMFWYRQQPGQSLTLIATANQGSEATYESGFVIDKFPISRPNLTFSTLTVSNMSPEDSSIYLCSVEDVPNSYTFGSGTRLTVV.

The chain couples TRBV5-1 to TRBJ2-3; the D call may be TRBD1 or TRBD2 (5 bases each). This CDR3 has 16 residues. V was cut by 5 bases and J by 2 bases, with 18 bases left in between. Germline CDR1 and CDR2: SGHRS and YFSETQ. CDR3 bases: TGCGCCAGCAGTAAAGGGACGGATTGGACCACAGATACGCAGTATTTT. It specifies CASSKGTDWTTDTQYF.

This clone has just one count. The chain uses TRBV7-9 and TRBJ1-4; D perhaps matches TRBD1 (5 bases). The CDR3 is 14 amino acids. Germline-derived CDR1 and CDR2 are SEHNR and FQNEAQ (reference sequence). The ends were cut back, 4 bases at V and 4 bases at J, with 10 bases in the middle. The CDR3 nucleotides are TGTGCCAGCAGCTGGGACGGATATAATGAAAAACTGTTTTTT. This translates into CASSWDGYNEKLFF.

The chain has TRBV9 and TRBJ1-5; D not resolved. This CDR3 spans 15 amino acids. Between the trimmed V and J ends, which lost 1 base and 0 bases, there was a span of 8 bases. Germline lookup yields CDR1 SGDLS and CDR2 YYNGEE. CDR3 amino acids: CASSVPSHSNQPQHF. CDR3 DNA sequence: TGTGCCAGCAGCGTACCCAGTCATAGCAATCAGCCCCAGCATTTT.

This clone is categorized as medium-sized. The rearrangement joins TRBV28 to TRBJ2-1, with 16 positions matching TRBD2. Germline trimming cut 3 bases from V and 0 bases from J; bases unmatched to any gene: 8. This CDR3 is built from 20 residues. Germline CDR1 is MDHEN and CDR2 is SYDVKM. CDR3 protein: CASSFPPGLAGGSSYNEQFF. In DNA form, the CDR3 reads TGTGCCAGCAGTTTTCCGCCGGGACTAGCGGGAGGGAGCTCCTACAATGAGCAGTTCTTC.

The genes are TRBV3-1 (or the pseudogene TRBV3-2) and TRBJ1-4, with D perhaps TRBD1 (5 bases). CDR3 length: 16 residues. V was pared by 1 base and J by 2 bases, with 11 bases between. CDR1 LGHDT and CDR2 YNNKEL come from the germline V gene (reference sequence). The DNA for the CDR3 is TGTGCCAGCAGCCAAGGACAGTCTGGGACTAATGAAAAACTGTTTTTT. This translates into CASSQGQSGTNEKLFF.

The chain uses TRBV7-2 and TRBJ2-7, with D unclear. CDR1 is SGHTA, CDR2 FQGNSA, per germline. V lost 4 bases, J lost 4 bases, and 5 bases lay in between. CDR3 length: 11 residues. The CDR3 sequence is CASSSRYEQYF. CDR3 DNA: TGTGCCAGCAGCTCCAGATACGAGCAGTACTTC.

This chain joins TRBV5-1 and TRBJ1-1; D uncertain. This CDR3 is 15 amino acids long. V lost 0 bases and J 2 bases, leaving 11 bases between the germline ends. Germline V gene data show CDR1 as SGHRS and CDR2 as YFSETQ. Written as DNA, the CDR3 is TGCGCCAGCAGCTTGGGAGGCAGCTCAAACACTGAAGCTTTCTTT. Translation gives CASSLGGSSNTEAFF.

The chain uses TRBV7-9 and TRBJ1-5, with TRBD1 as a possible D gene (5 bases). CDR1 is SEHNR, CDR2 FQNEAQ, per germline (reference sequence). This CDR3 has 13 residues. V was cut by 5 bases and J by 5 bases, with 10 bases left in between. The CDR3 region has the DNA TGTGCCAGCAGCCCCGGGGGGGATCAGCCCCAGCATTTT. Amino acids: CASSPGGDQPQHF.

This chain links TRBV7-9 with TRBJ2-7; 11 bases are shared with TRBD2. The CDR3 totals 15 residues. The trim removed 4 bases at V and 4 bases at J, leaving 6 bases unmatched. Germline V CDR1 and CDR2: SEHNR, FQNEAQ (reference sequence). This CDR3 reads CASSSLGLADYEQYF. CDR3 coding DNA: TGTGCCAGCAGCTCTTTGGGACTAGCGGATTACGAGCAGTACTTC.

CDR3 amino acids: CASTKTGYIYGYTF. The CDR3 coding sequence is TGTGCCAGTACCAAGACAGGGTACATCTATGGCTACACCTTC. The V call is TRBV19, the J call TRBJ1-2, with 7 nucleotides matching TRBD1. CDR3 size: 14 residues. V shed 7 bases and J 4 bases; nucleotides not matched to a gene: 9. Germline V gives CDR1 LNHDA, CDR2 SQIVND (reference sequence). The variable domain in full, completed from reference TRBV19 and TRBJ1-2, reads DGGITQSPKYLFRKEGQNVTLSCEQNLNHDAMYWYRQDPGQGLRLIYYSQIVNDFQKGDIAEGYSVSREKKESFPLTVTSAQKNPTAFYLCASTKTGYIYGYTFGSGTRLTVV.

This chain connects TRBV3-1 (or the pseudogene TRBV3-2) to TRBJ1-2; D may be TRBD1 (5 bases). The CDR3 extends over 13 amino acids. The ends were cut back, 4 bases at V and 2 bases at J, with 8 bases in the middle. CDR1 LGHDT and CDR2 YNNKEL come from the germline V gene (reference sequence). Here the CDR3 DNA reads TGTGCCAGCAGCCCGGGACCGAACTATGGCTACACCTTC. Its protein product is CASSPGPNYGYTF.

The chain has TRBV5-5 and TRBJ1-4, with TRBD1 as a possible D gene (5 bases). V was shortened by 4 bases and J by 8 bases, with 24 bases between the two germline ends. Germline V lookup: CDR1 SGHKS, CDR2 YYEKEE (reference sequence). The CDR3 has 17 residues. The CDR3, as DNA: TGTGCCAGCAGCGACCCCGGGACTATTTTAGGAGGAGAAAAACTGTTTTTT. Translating it yields CASSDPGTILGGEKLFF.

The chain carries TRBV10-3 and TRBJ1-2; weak D call: TRBD1 (6 bases). The CDR3 has 17 amino acids. Germline CDR1 and CDR2: ENHRY and SYGVKD. V lost 3 bases to trimming and J lost 4 bases, with 21 bases between them. In DNA, the CDR3 is TGTGCCATCAGTGAACAGACAGGAAAAATTGGCTTCTATGGCTACACCTTC. This gives the protein CAISEQTGKIGFYGYTF.

The genes are TRBV7-8 and TRBJ1-1; no definite D call. V lost 4 bases to trimming and J lost 3 bases, with 12 bases between them. The CDR3 runs to 14 residues. Germline V lookup: CDR1 SGHVS, CDR2 FQNEAQ. The CDR3 nucleotides are TGTGCCAGCAGCTCCAAGCCCAGAGACACTGAAGCTTTCTTT. Translation: CASSSKPRDTEAFF.

This clone was counted once. The rearrangement joins TRBV28 to TRBJ2-2; D uncertain. V was clipped by 4 bases and J by 2 bases, with 11 bases between them. The CDR3 loop spans 15 amino acids. Per the germline V gene, CDR1 is MDHEN and CDR2 is SYDVKM. DNA of the CDR3: TGTGCCAGCAGTTCAGGCGATCCAAACACCGGGGAGCTGTTTTTT. Translation: CASSSGDPNTGELFF.

The V gene is TRBV28, the J gene TRBJ1-5; no reliable D call. Germline V gene lookup returns CDR1 MDHEN and CDR2 SYDVKM. This CDR3 is 11 amino acids long. V shed 3 bases and J shed 4 bases, with 1 base lying between them. The chain's CDR3 is CASSFNQPQHF. The CDR3 DNA is TGTGCCAGCAGTTTTAATCAGCCCCAGCATTTT. The full variable domain, with the rest looked up from reference TRBV28 and TRBJ1-5, is DVKVTQSSRYLVKRTGEKVFLECVQDMDHENMFWYRQDPGLGLRLIYFSYDVKMKEKGDIPEGYSVSREKKERFSLILESASTNQTSMYLCASSFNQPQHFGDGTRLSIL.

This clone has just a few counts. The genes are TRBV30 and TRBJ1-1, with TRBD1 as a possible D gene (6 bases). The germline gives CDR1 GTSNPN, CDR2 SVGIG (reference sequence). Trimming left V 7 bases short and J 8 bases short, with 20 bases between. The CDR3 extends over 13 amino acids. The CDR3 is CAYDRDRQEEAFF. CDR3 DNA sequence: TGTGCCTACGACCGGGACCGACAGGAAGAAGCTTTCTTT.

The chain uses TRBV27 and TRBJ1-2, with a weak D call TRBD1 (6 bases). Trimming left V 2 bases short and J 6 bases short, with 10 bases between. CDR1 is MNHEY and CDR2 is SMNVEV in the germline V gene (reference sequence). The CDR3 sequence is 13 residues long. The CDR3 nucleotides read TGTGCCAGCAGTTTAAGGGGGTTTGATGGCTACACCTTC. This encodes CASSLRGFDGYTF.

This rearrangement joins TRBV6-6 to TRBJ2-1, with D perhaps matching TRBD1 (6 bases). The CDR3 is made up of 13 amino acids. Trimming shortened V by 7 bases and J by 4 bases, and 11 bases separated the two germline ends. Per germline, CDR1 MNHNY and CDR2 SVGAGI (reference sequence). This CDR3 is CASIQGQYNEQFF. CDR3 nucleotides: TGTGCCAGCATCCAAGGACAGTACAATGAGCAGTTCTTC.

The chain has TRBV2 and TRBJ1-4; 8 bases are shared with TRBD1. The CDR3 runs to 15 residues. Unmatched junction bases numbered 10, after V lost 7 bases and J lost 6 bases. Germline lookup yields CDR1 SNHLY and CDR2 FYNNEI. CDR3 nucleotides: TGTGCCAGCATCCGGGTACAGGGGGTGGATGAAAAACTGTTTTTT. It encodes CASIRVQGVDEKLFF.